The 2 T cell receptor beta chains below were found in one sample sequenced in a study of blood T cell repertoires in COVID-19 (dated by TCRdb to 2018 to 2021). Libraries were built with the immunoSEQ multiplex PCR assay. TCRdb took this table from immuneACCESS and kept in-frame rearrangements with V and J called. Such tables lack part of the clones; where checked against another copy, unresolved V genes explain under half of the gap, and the rest is unexplained. For this sample there are about 97,000 clones; around 87% appear just once. Just under 20% of the sample is taken by the ten largest. The sequenced material came from peripheral blood. The receptors come from a human donor in a cohort sampled during active COVID-19.

The chain couples TRBV4-3 to TRBJ1-2; TRBD1 matches at 9 bases. The CDR3 is made up of 14 amino acids. The germline gives CDR1 LGHNA, CDR2 YSLEER. V gave up 4 bases and J gave up 8 bases; unmatched junction bases: 8. CDR3 nucleotide sequence: TGCGCCAGCAGCCCAGTAGGACAGGGGTACGGCTACACCTTC. This translates into CASSPVGQGYGYTF.

The chain carries TRBV6-5 and TRBJ2-2; D is uncertain. Germline CDR1 is MNHEY and CDR2 is SVGAGI. V lost 10 bases and J 0 bases, leaving 12 bases between the germline ends. The CDR3 runs to 14 residues. CDR3 residues: CAISTGPNTGELFF. The CDR3 nucleotides read TGTGCCATTTCGACTGGCCCGAACACCGGGGAGCTGTTTTTT.